The 32 T cell receptor beta chains presented below share a single source sample, sequenced in a study of T-cell reconstitution after alpha-beta-depleted transplantation in children. Construction of the TCRbeta library involved unique molecular identifiers. From the PCR reads, TCRdb called clonotypes with MiXCR, one entry per CDR3 protein. The table records over 400,000 distinct CDR3 sequences, 43% of them present only once. The input for sequencing was PBMCs, taken before TCRalphabeta/CD19-depleted stem cell transplant. These receptors all come from a girl aged 2-15 years with aplastic anemia, due to receive a stem cell transplant.

This rearrangement joins TRBV9 to TRBJ2-1; 9 bases agree with TRBD2. The CDR3 has 14 residues. Per germline, CDR1 SGDLS and CDR2 YYNGEE. With V trimmed by 0 bases and J by 9 bases, 4 bases remained unmatched. The CDR3 reads CASSVGSSGGEQFF. In nucleotides, the CDR3 is TGTGCCAGCAGCGTAGGTAGTAGCGGGGGTGAGCAGTTCTTC.

Notes on this clonotype: A much larger clonotype is one base distant, so this may be a read error. V gene TRBV4-3 combines with J gene TRBJ1-1; a possible D gene is TRBD1 (6 bases). The V gene's germline CDR1 is LGHNA and CDR2 YSLEER. The V end was cut by 1 base, the J end by 3 bases, with 15 bases between. The CDR3 extends over 16 amino acids. The DNA of the CDR3 is TGCGCCAGCAGCCAAGCGACAGGACGGGCGGACACTGAAGCTTTCTTT. It specifies CASSQATGRADTEAFF.

The chain has TRBV29-1 and TRBJ2-1; TRBD2 aligns across 10 bases. Germline V gene sequence: CDR1 SQVTM, CDR2 ANQGSEA. CDR3 size: 13 residues. V shed 3 bases, J shed 7 bases, and the junction held 3 bases outside the gene matches. The CDR3 coding sequence is TGCAGCGTTGACCCTAGCGGGAGAAATGAGCAGTTCTTC. Translation gives CSVDPSGRNEQFF.

There are a few counts of this clonotype. The genes are TRBV6-2 or TRBV6-3 and TRBJ2-5, with TRBD2 as a possible D gene (5 bases). V lost 5 bases and J lost 5, with 18 bases in between. There are 15 residues in the CDR3. CDR1 MNHEY and CDR2 SVGEGT come from the germline V gene. The CDR3 is CASSNGPFPGETQYF. CDR3 coding DNA: TGTGCCAGCAGTAACGGGCCCTTCCCGGGGGAGACCCAGTACTTC.

This clonotype showed up just a few times. J is TRBJ1-2 and V is TRBV7-3; D is unresolved. Per germline, CDR1 SGHTA and CDR2 FQGTGA. V dropped 1 base and J dropped 8 bases, with 11 bases sitting between them. There are 13 residues in the CDR3. CDR3 coding DNA: TGTGCCAGCAGCTTAATTCCTAGGCAAGGCTACACCTTC. Protein: CASSLIPRQGYTF.

In this sample, this clonotype turned up many times. The chain employs TRBV20-1 and TRBJ2-3; D perhaps matches TRBD1 (5 bases). The CDR3 totals 12 residues. The V gene's germline CDR1 is DFQATT and CDR2 SNEGSKA (reference sequence). Trimming pared 4 bases from V and 1 base from J, leaving 6 bases between. The CDR3 spells CSAIGGTDTQYF. The CDR3 DNA sequence: TGCAGTGCTATAGGGGGCACAGATACGCAGTATTTT.

The genes are TRBV7-2 and TRBJ1-1; unclear D gene. The germline V gene encodes CDR1 SGHTA and CDR2 FQGNSA. V was shortened by 0 bases and J by 6 bases, with 11 bases between the two germline ends. This CDR3 has 14 amino acids. In DNA, the CDR3 is TGTGCCAGCAGCTTAGCAACGGCAAGGGCTGAAGCTTTCTTT. This gives the protein CASSLATARAEAFF.

The chain carries TRBV30 and TRBJ1-1; maybe TRBD1 (5 bases). Germline lookup yields CDR1 GTSNPN and CDR2 SVGIG (reference sequence). This CDR3 region has 13 residues. V lost 2 bases and J lost 0, with 7 bases in between. CDR3 sequence reads: CAWSLGVNTEAFF. The DNA for the CDR3 is TGTGCCTGGAGTCTGGGGGTGAACACTGAAGCTTTCTTT.

The chain employs TRBV7-6 and TRBJ2-1; TRBD2 aligns across 14 bases. CDR1 SGHVS and CDR2 FNYEAQ come from the germline V gene. The length of the CDR3 is 17 residues. Trimming removed 5 bases from V and 6 bases from J; junction bases left unmatched: 9. CDR3 region: CASSTRLAGGPGNEQFF. The CDR3 DNA reads TGTGCCAGCAGCACGAGACTAGCGGGGGGGCCGGGCAATGAGCAGTTCTTC.

Only one count was recorded for this clonotype. The V and J genes are TRBV10-2 and TRBJ2-7, with 9 bases identical to TRBD2. CDR3 length equals 15 residues. Germline CDR1 reads WSHSY; CDR2 reads SAAADI. J was trimmed by 2 bases and V by 0 bases; bases with no gene match: 2. CDR3 protein: CASSESAGGTYEQYF. CDR3 sequence (DNA): TGCGCCAGCAGTGAGTCGGCGGGAGGGACCTACGAGCAGTACTTC.

With respect to this clonotype: The junction does not match germline at one end; this may be a read error. The chain has TRBV15 and TRBJ2-5; D gene unclear. There are 14 residues in the CDR3. Germline V gene lookup returns CDR1 LNHNV and CDR2 YYDKDF (reference sequence). CDR3: CATSRDLLQDTQYF. The CDR3 coding sequence is TGTGCCACCAGCAGGGACCTACTCCAAGACACCCAGTACTTC.

The chain combines TRBV5-1 with TRBJ2-1; D call uncertain. V gave up 0 bases and J gave up 10 bases, with 11 bases separating them. The CDR3 is made up of 13 amino acids. Germline V gives CDR1 SGHRS, CDR2 YFSETQ. The CDR3 DNA sequence: TGCGCCAGCAGCTTGGTTCGGCATAGCGAGCAGTTCTTC. Encoded protein: CASSLVRHSEQFF.

The chain joins TRBV5-5 to TRBJ2-1; D uncertain. Germline V gives CDR1 SGHKS, CDR2 YYEKEE (reference sequence). CDR3 length equals 13 residues. V was pared by 0 bases and J by 9 bases, with 10 bases between. The DNA of the CDR3 is TGTGCCAGCAGCTTGGTGCTGGATAGTGAGCAGTTCTTC. Translating gives CASSLVLDSEQFF.

This clonotype was detected only once. The chain is built from TRBV7-6 and TRBJ2-5; D unclear. The V end was cut by 0 bases, the J end by 5 bases, with 16 bases between. This CDR3 has 16 amino acids. Germline V CDR1 and CDR2: SGHVS, FNYEAQ. The CDR3 bases are TGTGCCAGCAGCTTAGCCCAGGTGATAAACGGGGAGACCCAGTACTTC. It codes for CASSLAQVINGETQYF.

This rearrangement joins TRBV5-1 to TRBJ1-1, with TRBD1 as a possible D gene (5 bases). The CDR3 runs 17 residues. V lost 1 base and J lost 1, with 17 bases in between. Germline V CDR1 and CDR2: SGHRS, YFSETQ. For the CDR3, the DNA is TGCGCCAGCAGCTTGTTTCAGGGTCCAGGGACGAACACTGAAGCTTTCTTT. Amino acids: CASSLFQGPGTNTEAFF. Full variable domain (rest looked up from reference TRBV5-1 and TRBJ1-1): KAGVTQTPRYLIKTRGQQVTLSCSPISGHRSVSWYQQTPGQGLQFLFEYFSETQRNKGNFPGRFSGRQFSNSRSEMNVSTLELGDSALYLCASSLFQGPGTNTEAFFGQGTRLTVV.

V and J are TRBV4-2 and TRBJ1-5; D unclear. V was cut by 4 bases and J by 7 bases, with 11 bases left in between. CDR1 is LGHNA and CDR2 is YNFKEQ in the germline V gene. The CDR3 spans 13 residues. CDR3 loop: CASSPAIGQPQHF. The CDR3 bases are TGTGCCAGCAGCCCGGCCATTGGGCAGCCCCAGCATTTT.

This clonotype was counted at least ten times. This rearrangement joins TRBV5-1 to TRBJ2-1; TRBD2 matches at 11 bases. V shed 1 base and J 3 bases; nucleotides not matched to a gene: 0. Germline CDR1 reads SGHRS; CDR2 reads YFSETQ. The length of the CDR3 is 15 residues. The chain's CDR3 is CASSLTSGGYNEQFF. DNA of the CDR3: TGCGCCAGCAGCTTGACTAGCGGGGGCTACAATGAGCAGTTCTTC.

The genes are TRBV5-1 and TRBJ2-1, with 7 bases identical to TRBD2. The CDR3 extends over 17 amino acids. Germline V gives CDR1 SGHRS, CDR2 YFSETQ. J gave up 9 bases and V 4 bases, and 19 bases lay outside the gene matches. In DNA, the CDR3 is TGCGCCAGCAGCGTAGTCTCAGGGATCCGGGAGGAGGGTGAGCAGTTCTTC. Its protein is CASSVVSGIREEGEQFF.

J is TRBJ2-5 and V is TRBV7-9; TRBD2 agrees at 9 bases. Germline lookup yields CDR1 SEHNR and CDR2 FQNEAQ (reference sequence). J was trimmed by 3 bases and V by 3 bases; bases with no gene match: 8. This CDR3 has 16 amino acids. The CDR3 nucleotides are TGTGCCAGCAGCTTCGCGGGAGGGCCCGGAAAAGAGACCCAGTACTTC. Its translation is CASSFAGGPGKETQYF.

This clonotype occurred many times. The chain carries TRBV4-2 and TRBJ2-3; D perhaps matches TRBD2 (7 bases). The CDR3 runs to 15 residues. Germline V gene lookup returns CDR1 LGHNA and CDR2 YNFKEQ. V lost 4 bases and J 3 bases, leaving 14 bases between the germline ends. The CDR3 bases are TGTGCCAGCAGCCGGGGGCGGGAGATGACAGATACGCAGTATTTT. Translation gives CASSRGREMTDTQYF.

The chain recombines TRBV20-1 with TRBJ2-7; either TRBD1 or TRBD2 may fit D (5 bases each). V was cut by 2 bases and J by 5 bases, with 10 bases left in between. This CDR3 spans 12 amino acids. Germline loops: CDR1 DFQATT, CDR2 SNEGSKA (reference sequence). DNA of the CDR3: TGCAGTGCTAGACCAGGGACGAACGAGCAGTACTTC. Translation gives CSARPGTNEQYF.

This clonotype was seen many times. The V gene is TRBV12-3 or TRBV12-4, the J gene TRBJ2-1; perhaps TRBD1 as D (5 bases). This CDR3 contains 12 residues. V was pared by 6 bases and J by 5 bases, with 8 bases between. CDR3 sequence reads: CASRQQDNEQFF. The DNA of the CDR3 is TGTGCCAGCAGGCAACAGGACAATGAGCAGTTCTTC.

This sequence joins TRBV6-1 and TRBJ2-1, with TRBD2 matching over 10 bases. The CDR3 consists of 14 residues. Germline V lookup: CDR1 MNHNS, CDR2 SASEGT. Losses at the gene ends were 6 bases for V and 8 bases for J; bases not matched to a gene: 7. DNA of the CDR3: TGTGCCAGCAGCCCGGGACTAGCGCGCCATGAGCAGTTCTTC. It encodes CASSPGLARHEQFF.

Points on this clonotype: This may be a read error, as it is one base from a much larger clone. The chain joins TRBV20-1 to TRBJ2-7, with D uncertain. CDR3 length: 11 residues. The V end lost 4 bases, the J end lost 3 bases, and 7 bases lay between the germline ends. Germline V gene data show CDR1 as DFQATT and CDR2 as SNEGSKA (reference sequence). The CDR3 DNA reads TGCAGTGCTACAACAGTCTACGAGCAGTACTTC. This gives the protein CSATTVYEQYF.

The chain uses TRBV19 and TRBJ2-1; D might be TRBD2 (6 bases). The CDR3 totals 13 residues. Germline V gives CDR1 LNHDA, CDR2 SQIVND (reference sequence). V was shortened by 3 bases and J by 12 bases, with 15 bases between the two germline ends. The DNA of the CDR3 is TGTGCCAGTAGTATCGGAGGGGAGCCGGGGCAGTTCTTC. Translation gives CASSIGGEPGQFF.

In its sample, this clonotype was seen many times. The chain uses TRBV28 and TRBJ2-7; 8 nucleotides line up with TRBD1. The CDR3 totals 15 residues. Germline-derived CDR1 and CDR2 are MDHEN and SYDVKM. V gave up 3 bases and J gave up 1 base; unmatched junction bases: 5. CDR3 sequence (DNA): TGTGCCAGCAGTTTTGGGCAGGGGGCTTCCTACGAGCAGTACTTC. It encodes CASSFGQGASYEQYF.

The table lists this clonotype with many counts. This chain connects TRBV19 to TRBJ1-4; D call uncertain. This CDR3 spans 16 amino acids. Germline V gene data show CDR1 as LNHDA and CDR2 as SQIVND (reference sequence). The V end lost 5 bases, the J end lost 0 bases, and 13 bases lay between the germline ends. The CDR3 region has the DNA TGTGCCAGTAGTCCCGGGTTCGTGGCAACTAATGAAAAACTGTTTTTT. It encodes CASSPGFVATNEKLFF. The whole variable domain, filled in from reference TRBV19 and TRBJ1-4, reads DGGITQSPKYLFRKEGQNVTLSCEQNLNHDAMYWYRQDPGQGLRLIYYSQIVNDFQKGDIAEGYSVSREKKESFPLTVTSAQKNPTAFYLCASSPGFVATNEKLFFGSGTQLSVL.

The chain uses TRBV15 and TRBJ1-2, with D unresolved. CDR3 length equals 11 residues. Trimming cost V 6 bases and J 3 bases, with 5 bases left between them. Germline V gives CDR1 LNHNV, CDR2 YYDKDF (reference sequence). Here the CDR3 reads CATRIYYGYTF. The CDR3 DNA sequence: TGTGCCACCAGGATCTACTATGGCTACACCTTC.

This clonotype was recorded a few times. The rearrangement uses TRBV20-1 and TRBJ2-1; TRBD2 aligns across 8 bases. Germline CDR1 reads DFQATT; CDR2 reads SNEGSKA (reference sequence). The V segment lost 5 bases and the J segment 2 bases; nucleotides outside the gene matches: 8. CDR3 length: 15 residues. CDR3 coding DNA: TGCAGTGCTGTAAGACTAGCGTCGACCTACAATGAGCAGTTCTTC. Residues: CSAVRLASTYNEQFF.

The rearrangement links TRBV3-1 to TRBJ2-5; 7 positions agree with TRBD1. Germline V gene lookup returns CDR1 LGHDT and CDR2 YNNKEL (reference sequence). After removal of 4 bases from V and 2 bases from J, the junction contained 4 bases not matched to a gene. The CDR3 length is 14 residues. CDR3: CASSRMGQQETQYF. DNA for the CDR3: TGTGCCAGCAGCCGGATGGGACAGCAAGAGACCCAGTACTTC.

This chain links TRBV6-1 with TRBJ2-5; D remains ambiguous. The germline CDR1 and CDR2 sequences are MNHNS and SASEGT. This CDR3 spans 14 amino acids. Trimming shortened V by 6 bases and J by 2 bases, and 13 bases separated the two germline ends. Here the CDR3 reads CASSAYSEQETQYF. In nucleotides, the CDR3 is TGTGCCAGCAGCGCATACAGCGAGCAAGAGACCCAGTACTTC.

This clonotype has just a few counts. This rearrangement joins TRBV7-9 to TRBJ1-4; 7 positions agree with TRBD1. Per germline, CDR1 SEHNR and CDR2 FQNEAQ (reference sequence). The CDR3 extends over 14 amino acids. Trimming took 2 bases from V and 6 from J; bases not matched to a gene: 3. The CDR3 here is CASSLTTGDEKLFF. The DNA for the CDR3 is TGTGCCAGCAGCTTAACCACAGGGGATGAAAAACTGTTTTTT.